This TCR beta chain was identified during a study of blood T cell repertoires in COVID-19. In the study overall: T cells, B-cell-depleted T cells, or PBMCs supplied cDNA or gDNA.

CDR3 length: 15 amino acids. V lost 1 base, J lost 1 base, and 10 bases lay in between. CDR1 is LGHNA and CDR2 is YSLEER in the germline V gene. The age range of participants was about 18 to 90 years, with residence in about two dozen US areas. Original processing notes: Nucleated cell number was recorded as an estimate derived from reference gene primer amplification. Generated by immunoSEQ multiplex PCR, the TCRdb table keeps only in-frame clones and is missing some. V and J calls and clone size are copied from that table; D and trimming were computed from the DNA. This table holds approximately 310,000 clones, roughly 85% found once.

This receptor was taken from a woman in her 30s who had been exposed to COVID-19. Sequencing was carried out using PBMCs or T cells enriched from blood (not recorded which). The genes are TRBV4-3 and TRBJ1-2; D is possibly TRBD1 (5 bases). CDR3 amino acids: CASSQVQGFNYGYTF. Written as DNA, the CDR3 is TGCGCCAGCAGCCAAGTCCAGGGTTTTAACTATGGCTACACCTTC.